This is a list of T cell receptor beta chains from one sample in a study of OX40 agonist ivuxolimab in advanced cancers. The assay was immunoSEQ multiplex PCR, and TCRdb's table has in-frame clones only and misses some. The repertoire has 70,000 to 85,000 clones, about 86% of them found once; the top ten carry over 0.75%. The sample in question was CD4+ or CD8+ T cells sorted from blood, obtained in a trial of the OX40 agonist ivuxolimab. Receptor source: an adult with an advanced solid tumor such as melanoma, head and neck, liver or kidney cancer. Each CDR3 is given with its conserved first and last residue. The order of the fields is D gene, J gene, CDR3 length, V gene, clone size, CDR3 DNA, CDR3 protein. A D gene is named only where the DNA matches it firmly. Clone size is not always given. Where it is, it says once, few, many or a class for expanded clones.

d_gene: TRBD2
j_gene: TRBJ2-2
len: 15
v_gene: TRBV6-1
abundance: .
CDR3nt: TGTGCCAGCAGTGAAAACAGCGGGAGGGCCGGGGAGCTGTTTTTT
CDR3aa: CASSENSGRAGELFF

d_gene: .
j_gene: TRBJ1-5
len: 13
v_gene: TRBV7-2
abundance: .
CDR3nt: TGTGCCAGCAGCTTTATTGAGAATCAGCCCCAGCATTTT
CDR3aa: CASSFIENQPQHF

d_gene: .
j_gene: TRBJ2-7
len: 14
v_gene: TRBV18
abundance: .
CDR3nt: TGTGCCAGCTCACCTATACAGGGATTAGCAGAGCAGTACTTC
CDR3aa: CASSPIQGLAEQYF

d_gene: TRBD2
j_gene: TRBJ2-3
len: 15
v_gene: TRBV10-3
abundance: .
CDR3nt: TGTGCCATCAGTGAGAGCGGGACTAACACAGATACGCAGTATTTT
CDR3aa: CAISESGTNTDTQYF

d_gene: .
j_gene: TRBJ1-6
len: 13
v_gene: TRBV10-1
abundance: .
CDR3nt: TGCGCCAGCAGTGATGGAGGAGGGTCACCCCTCCACTTT
CDR3aa: CASSDGGGSPLHF

d_gene: .
j_gene: TRBJ1-3
len: 16
v_gene: TRBV18
abundance: .
CDR3nt: TGTGCCAGCTCACCAACGGCAACAGGGATAGGAAACACCATATATTTT
CDR3aa: CASSPTATGIGNTIYF

d_gene: .
j_gene: TRBJ1-1
len: 13
v_gene: TRBV5-1
abundance: .
CDR3nt: TGCGCCAGCAGCTTGGATGCGTACACTGAAGCTTTCTTT
CDR3aa: CASSLDAYTEAFF

d_gene: TRBD2
j_gene: TRBJ2-1
len: 17
v_gene: TRBV19
abundance: once
CDR3nt: TGTGCCAGTAGTATAGCGGCTAGCGGGGGAGGTCTCAATGAGCAGTTCTTC
CDR3aa: CASSIAASGGGLNEQFF

d_gene: .
j_gene: TRBJ1-4
len: 15
v_gene: TRBV25-1
abundance: .
CDR3nt: TGTGCCAGCAGTCAGCAGGGCCCAACTAATGAAAAACTGTTTTTT
CDR3aa: CASSQQGPTNEKLFF

d_gene: TRBD1
j_gene: TRBJ2-5
len: 14
v_gene: TRBV2
abundance: .
CDR3nt: TGTGCCAGGCGAACCGGGACAGGGAAAGAGACCCAGTACTTC
CDR3aa: CARRTGTGKETQYF

d_gene: TRBD1
j_gene: TRBJ1-2
len: 13
v_gene: TRBV6-5
abundance: .
CDR3nt: TGTGCCAGCAGCCTACAGGGGAACTATGGCTACACCTTC
CDR3aa: CASSLQGNYGYTF

d_gene: .
j_gene: TRBJ1-6
len: 14
v_gene: TRBV19
abundance: few
CDR3nt: TGTGCCAGTAGGCGGGACCGGGCCAACGGACCCCTCCACTTT
CDR3aa: CASRRDRANGPLHF

d_gene: .
j_gene: TRBJ1-2
len: 14
v_gene: TRBV18
abundance: .
CDR3nt: TGTGCCAGCTCACCACCGAACGTTAACTATGGCTACACCTTC
CDR3aa: CASSPPNVNYGYTF

d_gene: TRBD1
j_gene: TRBJ1-2
len: 13
v_gene: TRBV30
abundance: .
CDR3nt: TGTGCCTGGAGTGCAGGGACAGGGGGCGGCTACACCTTC
CDR3aa: CAWSAGTGGGYTF

d_gene: .
j_gene: TRBJ2-7
len: 13
v_gene: TRBV5-1
abundance: .
CDR3nt: TGCGCCAGCAGCTTTGGGCACGGCTACGAGCAGTACTTC
CDR3aa: CASSFGHGYEQYF

d_gene: TRBD1
j_gene: TRBJ1-4
len: 17
v_gene: TRBV5-5
abundance: .
CDR3nt: TGTGCCAGCAGCTCCGGACAGGGAAATGGCCGTAATGAAAAACTGTTTTTT
CDR3aa: CASSSGQGNGRNEKLFF

d_gene: .
j_gene: TRBJ2-3
len: 14
v_gene: TRBV5-1
abundance: .
CDR3nt: TGCGCCAGCAGCTTGGCGGGGAGCACAGATACGCAGTATTTT
CDR3aa: CASSLAGSTDTQYF

d_gene: .
j_gene: TRBJ2-1
len: 12
v_gene: TRBV19
abundance: .
CDR3nt: TGTGCCAGTAGTCCGCGTCGGGATGAGCAGTTCTTC
CDR3aa: CASSPRRDEQFF

d_gene: TRBD2
j_gene: TRBJ2-2
len: 15
v_gene: TRBV7-9
abundance: .
CDR3nt: TGTGCCAGCAGCCCGAAGGGACTAGCGGCCGGGGAGCTGTTTTTT
CDR3aa: CASSPKGLAAGELFF

d_gene: .
j_gene: TRBJ2-7
len: 13
v_gene: TRBV25-1
abundance: .
CDR3nt: TGTGCCAGCAAGGGCAGTCAAAACTACGAGCAGTACTTC
CDR3aa: CASKGSQNYEQYF

d_gene: TRBD1
j_gene: TRBJ2-7
len: 14
v_gene: TRBV7-2
abundance: .
CDR3nt: TGTGCCAGCAGCACCACGGGACAGACAAACGAGCAGTACTTC
CDR3aa: CASSTTGQTNEQYF

d_gene: .
j_gene: TRBJ1-1
len: 14
v_gene: TRBV6-1
abundance: once
CDR3nt: TGTGCCAGCAGTGAGCCGGGACACAGTAATGAAGCTTTCTTT
CDR3aa: CASSEPGHSNEAFF

d_gene: TRBD1
j_gene: TRBJ2-7
len: 14
v_gene: TRBV6-6
abundance: .
CDR3nt: TGTGCCAGCAGGGGGGACAGGGCCGCCTACGAGCAGTACTTC
CDR3aa: CASRGDRAAYEQYF

d_gene: .
j_gene: TRBJ1-2
len: 14
v_gene: TRBV6-5
abundance: once
CDR3nt: TGTGCCAGCAGTTACTCTTCCGGATTCTATGGCTACACCTTC
CDR3aa: CASSYSSGFYGYTF

d_gene: .
j_gene: TRBJ1-1
len: 13
v_gene: TRBV30
abundance: .
CDR3nt: TGTGCCTGGAGTGCTCAGGTGGGGCCGGCAGCTTTCTTT
CDR3aa: CAWSAQVGPAAFF

d_gene: .
j_gene: TRBJ1-4
len: 15
v_gene: TRBV7-8
abundance: .
CDR3nt: TGTGCCAGCAGCCACCGGGCGTCGACTAATGAAAAACTGTTTTTT
CDR3aa: CASSHRASTNEKLFF

d_gene: TRBD2
j_gene: TRBJ2-7
len: 17
v_gene: TRBV9
abundance: .
CDR3nt: TGTGCCAGCAGCGCCCCCGGACTAGCGGGAGGAGTCCACGAGCAGTACTTC
CDR3aa: CASSAPGLAGGVHEQYF

d_gene: .
j_gene: TRBJ2-7
len: 16
v_gene: TRBV7-6
abundance: .
CDR3nt: TGTGCCAGCAGCTTATTTGGCACCCAGGCGACCTACGAGCAGTACTTC
CDR3aa: CASSLFGTQATYEQYF

d_gene: .
j_gene: TRBJ2-7
len: 12
v_gene: TRBV4-2
abundance: few
CDR3nt: TGTGCCAGCAGCCAAGGGATTTACGAGCAGTACTTC
CDR3aa: CASSQGIYEQYF

d_gene: .
j_gene: TRBJ2-7
len: 13
v_gene: TRBV28
abundance: .
CDR3nt: TGTGCCAGCAGTTTAAGGCGGTACTACGAGCAGTACTTC
CDR3aa: CASSLRRYYEQYF

d_gene: .
j_gene: TRBJ2-1
len: 18
v_gene: TRBV7-9
abundance: .
CDR3nt: TGTGCCAGCAGCTTAGCGTTAGGGTGGACTCGCTCCTACAATGAGCAGTTCTTC
CDR3aa: CASSLALGWTRSYNEQFF

d_gene: .
j_gene: TRBJ1-1
len: 15
v_gene: TRBV18
abundance: .
CDR3nt: TGTGCCAGCTCACCACCAAATAGGGAAAACACTGAAGCTTTCTTT
CDR3aa: CASSPPNRENTEAFF

d_gene: .
j_gene: TRBJ1-2
len: 16
v_gene: TRBV5-1
abundance: .
CDR3nt: TGCGCCAGCAGCTTGCTTCCCGGACAGAATAACTATGGCTACACCTTC
CDR3aa: CASSLLPGQNNYGYTF

d_gene: TRBD1
j_gene: TRBJ1-2
len: 14
v_gene: TRBV10-3
abundance: .
CDR3nt: TGTGCCATCAGTGAGTCGGACAGGGGCTATGGCTACACCTTC
CDR3aa: CAISESDRGYGYTF

d_gene: .
j_gene: TRBJ1-2
len: 13
v_gene: TRBV10-3
abundance: .
CDR3nt: TGTGCCATCAGTGCAGGAAATAACTATGGCTACACCTTC
CDR3aa: CAISAGNNYGYTF

d_gene: TRBD1
j_gene: TRBJ1-4
len: 14
v_gene: TRBV6-1
abundance: .
CDR3nt: TGTGCCTCACGACAGGGAGATTCGCAGCAAACGGTGTTTTTT
CDR3aa: CASRQGDSQQTVFF

d_gene: TRBD1
j_gene: TRBJ1-1
len: 14
v_gene: TRBV6-1
abundance: .
CDR3nt: TGTGCCAGCAGTGGGGGACAGGGCAACACTGAAGCTTTCTTT
CDR3aa: CASSGGQGNTEAFF

d_gene: .
j_gene: TRBJ2-7
len: 12
v_gene: TRBV4-1
abundance: .
CDR3nt: TGCGCCAGCCGTGGGTATCTACAGGAGCAGTACTTC
CDR3aa: CASRGYLQEQYF

d_gene: TRBD2
j_gene: TRBJ2-7
len: 17
v_gene: TRBV9
abundance: .
CDR3nt: TGTGCCAGCAGCAGAGTCCCTACTAGCGGGGGGTCCTACGAGCAGTACTTC
CDR3aa: CASSRVPTSGGSYEQYF

d_gene: .
j_gene: TRBJ2-7
len: 14
v_gene: TRBV11-2
abundance: .
CDR3nt: TGTGCCAGCAGCCCCCGGGCCCGGCTGAGCGAGCAGTACTTC
CDR3aa: CASSPRARLSEQYF

d_gene: .
j_gene: TRBJ2-7
len: 13
v_gene: TRBV2
abundance: once
CDR3nt: TGTGCCAGCAGTGAAGAAAGGTTTGGAGAGCAGTACTTC
CDR3aa: CASSEERFGEQYF

d_gene: .
j_gene: TRBJ2-7
len: 14
v_gene: TRBV5-1
abundance: .
CDR3nt: TGCGCCAGCAGCATTGACAGGAGCTCCTACGAGCAGTACTTC
CDR3aa: CASSIDRSSYEQYF

d_gene: .
j_gene: TRBJ2-1
len: 17
v_gene: TRBV9
abundance: once
CDR3nt: TGTGCCAGCAGCGTAGACGGGGGGCACGTAACCTACAATGAGCAGTTCTTC
CDR3aa: CASSVDGGHVTYNEQFF

d_gene: TRBD2
j_gene: TRBJ2-1
len: 15
v_gene: TRBV11-3
abundance: .
CDR3nt: TGTGCCAGCAGCTCGGGACTAGCGGGAGCAAATGAGCAGTTCTTC
CDR3aa: CASSSGLAGANEQFF

d_gene: .
j_gene: TRBJ1-5
len: 15
v_gene: TRBV2
abundance: once
CDR3nt: TGTGCCAGCAGTGAACTGGGCAGGGGTAGTCAGCCCCAGCATTTT
CDR3aa: CASSELGRGSQPQHF

d_gene: .
j_gene: TRBJ1-1
len: 10
v_gene: TRBV2
abundance: once
CDR3nt: TGTGCCAGCGCGTACACTGAAGCTTTCTTT
CDR3aa: CASAYTEAFF

d_gene: TRBD2
j_gene: TRBJ2-3
len: 17
v_gene: TRBV4-1
abundance: once
CDR3nt: TGCGCCAGCAGCCAGAGAAGGACTAGCGGTAGCACAGATACGCAGTATTTT
CDR3aa: CASSQRRTSGSTDTQYF

d_gene: TRBD1
j_gene: TRBJ2-1
len: 17
v_gene: TRBV11-2
abundance: .
CDR3nt: TGTGCCAGCAGCTTAGGACAGGGTCGGAGCTCCTACAATGAGCAGTTCTTC
CDR3aa: CASSLGQGRSSYNEQFF